The clone carrying this T cell receptor (beta chain) has ten or more counts. These data are taken from a study of human T cells and chemical hapten exposure. Study-level background: While the approximately 22-week study was under way, patients received diphenylcyclopropenone on the scalp every week.

In TCRdb, the RACE reads were re-called with MiXCR into one record per CDR3 protein. The table records about 40,000 distinct CDR3 sequences, around 3.2% of them present only once. The CDR3 has 15 amino acids. Trimming took 3 bases from V and 8 from J; bases not matched to a gene: 7. Germline V lookup: CDR1 SEHNR, CDR2 FQNEAQ (reference sequence). As for time point: patch test 2, 6 weeks after DPC sensitization. The treatment here: therapeutic diphenylcyclopropenone sensitization with weekly scalp DPC. Total RNA was isolated from unfractionated whole blood. The chain carries TRBV7-9 and TRBJ2-1; 10 bases match TRBD1. This specimen was whole blood, taken in connection with sensitization to the hapten diphenylcyclopropenone (DPC). The clonotype was recovered from a middle-aged man with alopecia areata. Some clones in this sample may be carry-over from other donors' samples. CDR3 region: CASSFTGTGVDEQFF. CDR3 bases: TGTGCCAGCAGCTTTACCGGGACAGGGGTCGATGAGCAGTTCTTC.